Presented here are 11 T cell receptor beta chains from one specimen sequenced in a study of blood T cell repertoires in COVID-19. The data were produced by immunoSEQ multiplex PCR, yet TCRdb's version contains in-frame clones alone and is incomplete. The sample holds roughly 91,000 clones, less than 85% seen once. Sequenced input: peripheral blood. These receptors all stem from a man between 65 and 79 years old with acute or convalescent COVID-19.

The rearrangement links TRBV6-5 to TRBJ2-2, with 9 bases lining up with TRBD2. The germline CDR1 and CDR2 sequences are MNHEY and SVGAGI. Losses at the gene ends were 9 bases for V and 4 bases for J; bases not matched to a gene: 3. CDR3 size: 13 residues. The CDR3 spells CASSGSSTGELFF. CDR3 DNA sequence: TGTGCCAGTAGCGGGAGTTCCACCGGGGAGCTGTTTTTT.

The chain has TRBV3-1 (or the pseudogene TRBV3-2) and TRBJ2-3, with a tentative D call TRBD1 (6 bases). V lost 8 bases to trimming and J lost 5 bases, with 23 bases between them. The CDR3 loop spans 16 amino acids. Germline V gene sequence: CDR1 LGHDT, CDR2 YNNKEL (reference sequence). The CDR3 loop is CASRGDGGRVRDTQYF. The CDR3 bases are TGTGCCAGCCGGGGAGATGGGGGCCGAGTCAGAGATACGCAGTATTTT.

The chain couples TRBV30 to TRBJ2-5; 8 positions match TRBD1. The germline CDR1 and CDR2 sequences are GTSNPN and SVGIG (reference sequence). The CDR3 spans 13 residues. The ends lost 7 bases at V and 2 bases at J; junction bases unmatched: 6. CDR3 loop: CASQQGVQETQYF. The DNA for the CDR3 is TGTGCCTCCCAACAGGGGGTACAAGAGACCCAGTACTTC.

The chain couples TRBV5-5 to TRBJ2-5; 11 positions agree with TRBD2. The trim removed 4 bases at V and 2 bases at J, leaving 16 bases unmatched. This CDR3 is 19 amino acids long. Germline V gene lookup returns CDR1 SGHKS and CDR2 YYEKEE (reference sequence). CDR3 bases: TGTGCCAGCAGCCATTCTGAAATTCTAGCGGGGGGACTACAAGAGACCCAGTACTTC. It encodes CASSHSEILAGGLQETQYF.

In nucleotides, the CDR3 is TGTGCCAGCAGTGATTTGGTTACAGGGACTGAAGCTTTCTTT. Residues: CASSDLVTGTEAFF. This rearrangement joins TRBV25-1 to TRBJ1-1; tentatively, D is TRBD1 (6 bases). Germline assignment: CDR1 MGHDK and CDR2 SYGVNS. The CDR3 is 14 residues long. Between the trimmed V and J ends, which lost 3 bases and 5 bases, there was a span of 13 bases.

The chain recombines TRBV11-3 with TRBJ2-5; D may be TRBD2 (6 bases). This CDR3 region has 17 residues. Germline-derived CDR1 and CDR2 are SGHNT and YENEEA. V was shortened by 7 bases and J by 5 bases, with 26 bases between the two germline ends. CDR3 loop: CASKACFAGTPNETQYF. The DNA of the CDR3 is TGTGCCAGCAAAGCCTGTTTTGCGGGGACCCCAAATGAGACCCAGTACTTC.

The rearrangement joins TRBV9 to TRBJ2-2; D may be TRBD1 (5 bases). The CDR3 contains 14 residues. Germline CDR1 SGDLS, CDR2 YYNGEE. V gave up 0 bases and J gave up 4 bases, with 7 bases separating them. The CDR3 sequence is CASSVGQFTGELFF. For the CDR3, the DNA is TGTGCCAGCAGCGTAGGACAGTTCACCGGGGAGCTGTTTTTT.

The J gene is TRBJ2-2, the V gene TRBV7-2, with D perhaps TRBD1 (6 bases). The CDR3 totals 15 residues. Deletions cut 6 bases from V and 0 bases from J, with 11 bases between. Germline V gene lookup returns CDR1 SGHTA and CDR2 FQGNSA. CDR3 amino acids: CASRGRQANTGELFF. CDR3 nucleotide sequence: TGTGCCAGCAGGGGGAGACAGGCGAACACCGGGGAGCTGTTTTTT.

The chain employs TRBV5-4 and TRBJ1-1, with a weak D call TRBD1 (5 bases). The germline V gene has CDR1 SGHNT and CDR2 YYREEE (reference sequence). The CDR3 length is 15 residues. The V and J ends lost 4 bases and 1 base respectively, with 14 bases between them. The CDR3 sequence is CASSPGVLGNTEAFF. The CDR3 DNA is TGTGCCAGCAGCCCGGGGGTCCTAGGGAACACTGAAGCTTTCTTT.

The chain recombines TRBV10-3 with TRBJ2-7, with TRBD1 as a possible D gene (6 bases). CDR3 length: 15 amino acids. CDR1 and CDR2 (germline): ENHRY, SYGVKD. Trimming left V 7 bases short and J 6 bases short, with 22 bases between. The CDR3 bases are TGTGCCATCAACCCGGGCAGGGGTTACCCGAGCGAGCAGTACTTC. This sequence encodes CAINPGRGYPSEQYF.

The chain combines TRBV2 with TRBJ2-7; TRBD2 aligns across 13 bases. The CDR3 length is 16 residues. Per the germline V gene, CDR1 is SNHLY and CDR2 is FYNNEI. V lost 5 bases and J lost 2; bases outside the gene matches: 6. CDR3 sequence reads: CASSSGTSGTPYEQYF. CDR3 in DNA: TGTGCCAGCAGTTCCGGGACTAGCGGGACTCCCTACGAGCAGTACTTC.